This is a list of T cell receptor beta chains from one sample in a study of cytomegalovirus exposure and HLA in healthy donors. Using immunoSEQ multiplex PCR, the repertoire was profiled, and TCRdb retains in-frame clones only, with some absent. The data hold 100,000 to 150,000 clones, with roughly 82% observed a single time. Sequenced: PBMCs. These receptors were taken from a woman aged 40-49 years in good health and CMV-seropositive. Each CDR3 is given without its conserved first and last residue. A clone size is listed for some rows: how often the clone was seen (once, few, many), or a class if it is expanded.

V	J	size	CDR3
TRBV11-2	TRBJ2-5	NA	ASSPGHLQGFQETQY
TRBV6-5	TRBJ2-2	NA	ASSSTRVGGELF
TRBV28	TRBJ2-3	few	ASHTSGSTDTQY
TRBV5-4	TRBJ2-2	NA	ASSGTPLETGELF
TRBV11-1	TRBJ2-6	NA	ASSPKGETRGANVLT
TRBV5-1	TRBJ2-3	NA	ASSSSTSSDTQY
TRBV18	TRBJ1-1	NA	ASSPDRSTEAF
TRBV30	TRBJ2-7	NA	AWGQGASEQY
TRBV10-1	TRBJ2-1	NA	ASSESVSGSDEQF
TRBV28	TRBJ2-2	NA	ASSTYGGKTGELF
TRBV28	TRBJ1-5	NA	ASTWGGASNQPQH
TRBV5-8	NA	once	ASSVSYEQY
TRBV28	TRBJ2-5	NA	ASSVPGRGQETQY
TRBV2	TRBJ2-5	NA	ASRGQQETQY
TRBV10-3	TRBJ2-3	NA	AIRRGDSGRNGDTQY
TRBV19	TRBJ2-1	once	ASSPRYTYNEQF
TRBV7-9	TRBJ2-3	NA	ASSPPGSTDTQY
TRBV11-2	TRBJ2-1	NA	ASSLRLDNEQF
TRBV28	TRBJ2-7	NA	ASSTSGRVYEQY
TRBV5-1	TRBJ1-2	once	ASRTGSVNYGYT
TRBV5-1	TRBJ2-5	NA	ASSPAGQETQY
TRBV11-3	TRBJ2-7	NA	ASSPGIYYEQY
TRBV6-5	TRBJ1-5	few	ASTLTSGTNQPQH
TRBV5-6	TRBJ1-1	NA	ASSLMGAQNTEAF
TRBV7-9	TRBJ2-5	few	ASTIRREGQETQY
TRBV4-2	TRBJ1-1	NA	ASSQEGTGRTEAF
TRBV7-9	TRBJ1-4	NA	ASSLLQGPSEKLF
TRBV5-1	TRBJ2-4	NA	ASTEGAGGIQY
TRBV5-3	TRBJ2-2	NA	ARVEGGIANTGELF
TRBV9	TRBJ1-1	NA	ASSVDPGMETEAF
TRBV29-1	TRBJ1-4	NA	SVTTRDGVEKLF
TRBV5-1	TRBJ2-1	NA	ASSLSVANYNEQF
TRBV5-1	TRBJ2-5	few	ASSPSLISGGFETQY
TRBV28	TRBJ2-1	NA	ASSSFTGIIARSSYNEQF
TRBV9	TRBJ2-7	NA	ASSPGGGSYEQY
TRBV5-8	TRBJ2-1	NA	ASSLTSGGSYNEQF
TRBV2	TRBJ2-1	NA	ASGLAGVAAF
TRBV30	TRBJ2-1	NA	ASKAIGTNALYNEQF
TRBV9	TRBJ2-6	NA	ASTDRGSSGANVLT
TRBV5-4	TRBJ2-7	NA	ASSLELSYEQY
TRBV4-1	TRBJ2-5	few	ASSQGTSGKIGETQY
TRBV7-9	TRBJ2-7	few	ASSVIGRGYEQY
TRBV5-1	TRBJ2-1	NA	ASSFGGTGDNEQF
TRBV2	TRBJ1-1	once	ASSRLNTEAF
TRBV5-6	TRBJ2-2	NA	ASSYLQGAGELF
TRBV27	TRBJ2-7	NA	ASSLQGPYEQY
TRBV10-1	TRBJ1-2	NA	ASSESKGQGFGYT
TRBV27	TRBJ1-5	NA	ASSPQGYSNQPQH